This TCR beta chain was observed in a study of T-cell memory formation after mild COVID-19. Study details: For the most part, TCR clusters were specific to one donor. Overall study findings and caveats: A subset of responding clones appeared in pre-infection memory, suggesting cross-reactive memory joined. Clones which contracted sat mainly in CM and EM if CD4+, and in EMRA if CD8+. Clones that contracted from day 15 to 85 had balanced CD4/CD8; later expanders were CD4+ biased.

The CDR3 runs 15 residues. Per germline, CDR1 MNHEY and CDR2 SVGAGI. V was clipped by 7 bases and J by 4 bases; unmatched bases: 12. TCRdb independently ran MiXCR on the 5' RACE reads; one entry per CDR3 protein. The sample shows some 290,000 distinct CDR3 sequences, roughly 15% of them seen only once. This clonotype was found many times. Its antigen is as yet unknown. V usage is TRBV6-5 and J usage is TRBJ1-2; the match to TRBD1 covers 7 bases. This sequence originates from a man younger than 30 who had mild COVID-19 (a few samples of this study predate the infection). Cell type and time point are not known. Sequenced input: PBMCs or a T cell subset sorted from them (not recorded which). In DNA, the CDR3 is TGTGCCAGCACCGCGACGGGGACAGTTTCCTATGGCTACACCTTC. Translation: CASTATGTVSYGYTF.